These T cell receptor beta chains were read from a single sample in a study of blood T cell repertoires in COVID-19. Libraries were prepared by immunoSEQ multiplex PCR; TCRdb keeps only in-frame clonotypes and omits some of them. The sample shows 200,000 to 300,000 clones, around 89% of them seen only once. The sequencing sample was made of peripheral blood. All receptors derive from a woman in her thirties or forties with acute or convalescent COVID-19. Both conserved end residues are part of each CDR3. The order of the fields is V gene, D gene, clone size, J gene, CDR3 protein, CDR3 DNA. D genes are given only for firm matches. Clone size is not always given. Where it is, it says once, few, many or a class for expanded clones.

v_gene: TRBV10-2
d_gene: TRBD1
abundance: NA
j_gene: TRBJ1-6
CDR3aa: CASSESEGAGSPLHF
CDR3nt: TGCGCCAGCAGTGAGTCAGAGGGGGCGGGTTCACCCCTCCACTTT

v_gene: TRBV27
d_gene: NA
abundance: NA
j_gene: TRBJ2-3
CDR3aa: CASSWQSTDTQYF
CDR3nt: TGTGCCAGCAGTTGGCAGTCCACAGATACGCAGTATTTT

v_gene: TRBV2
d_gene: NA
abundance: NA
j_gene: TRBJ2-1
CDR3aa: CASSERGLGRNEQFF
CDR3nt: TGTGCCAGCAGTGAAAGAGGACTTGGTCGGAATGAGCAGTTCTTC

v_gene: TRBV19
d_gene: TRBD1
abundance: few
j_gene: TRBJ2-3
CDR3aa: CASNPGTGPNTQYF
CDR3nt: TGTGCCAGTAACCCCGGGACAGGGCCGAATACGCAGTATTTT

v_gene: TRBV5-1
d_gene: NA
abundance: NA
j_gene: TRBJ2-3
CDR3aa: CASRRTSGTDTQYF
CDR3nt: TGCGCCAGCAGGAGGACATCAGGGACAGATACGCAGTATTTT

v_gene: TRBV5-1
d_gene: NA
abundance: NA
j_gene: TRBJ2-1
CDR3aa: CASSETNEQFF
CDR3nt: TGCGCCAGCAGCGAGACAAATGAGCAGTTCTTC

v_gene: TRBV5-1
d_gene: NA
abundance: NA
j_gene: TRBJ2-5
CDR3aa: CASSSGDWEETQYF
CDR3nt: TGCGCCAGCAGCTCGGGGGACTGGGAAGAGACCCAGTACTTC

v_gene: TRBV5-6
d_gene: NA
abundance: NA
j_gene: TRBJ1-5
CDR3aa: CASSPGGNQPQHF
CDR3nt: TGTGCCAGCAGCCCGGGGGGGAATCAGCCCCAGCATTTT

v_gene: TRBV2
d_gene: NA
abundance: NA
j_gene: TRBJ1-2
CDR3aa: CASSEGDNGYTF
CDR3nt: TGTGCCAGCAGTGAAGGGGACAATGGCTACACCTTC

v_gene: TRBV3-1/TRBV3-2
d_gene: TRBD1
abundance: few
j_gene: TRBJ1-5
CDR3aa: CASSATGEYQPQHF
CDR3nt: TGTGCCAGCAGCGCGACAGGGGAGTATCAGCCCCAGCATTTT

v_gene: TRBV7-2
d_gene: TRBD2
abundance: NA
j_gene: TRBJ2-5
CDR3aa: CASSLDLAGGRKTQYF
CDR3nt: TGTGCCAGCAGCTTGGACCTAGCGGGGGGGAGGAAGACCCAGTACTTC

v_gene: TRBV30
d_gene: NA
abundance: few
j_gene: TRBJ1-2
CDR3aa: CAWSVWRGLGYTF
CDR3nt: TGTGCCTGGAGTGTCTGGAGAGGGTTAGGCTACACCTTC

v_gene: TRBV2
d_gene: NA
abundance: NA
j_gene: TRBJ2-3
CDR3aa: CASSESGFIAADTQYF
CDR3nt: TGTGCCAGCAGTGAGTCAGGGTTTATCGCCGCAGATACGCAGTATTTT

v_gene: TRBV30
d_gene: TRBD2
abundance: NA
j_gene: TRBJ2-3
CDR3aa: CAWRKTSGYTDTQYF
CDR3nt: TGTGCCTGGAGGAAGACTAGCGGCTACACAGATACGCAGTATTTT

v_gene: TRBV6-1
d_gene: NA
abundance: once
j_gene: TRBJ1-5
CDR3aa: CASSEAQRGQPQHF
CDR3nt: TGTGCCAGCAGTGAAGCCCAGCGCGGTCAGCCCCAGCATTTT

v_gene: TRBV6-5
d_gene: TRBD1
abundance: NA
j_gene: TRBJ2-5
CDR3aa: CAVGGQGVSTTQYF
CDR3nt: TGTGCCGTAGGCGGACAGGGGGTTTCTACAACCCAGTACTTC

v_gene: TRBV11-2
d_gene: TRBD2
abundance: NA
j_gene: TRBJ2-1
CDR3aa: CASSLRTSGGVHEQFF
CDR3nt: TGTGCCAGCAGCCTCCGGACTAGCGGGGGTGTGCATGAGCAGTTCTTC

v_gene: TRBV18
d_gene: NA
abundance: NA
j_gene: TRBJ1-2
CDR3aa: CASSPRTDLNYGYTF
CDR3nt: TGTGCCAGCTCACCTCGGACAGACTTGAACTATGGCTACACCTTC

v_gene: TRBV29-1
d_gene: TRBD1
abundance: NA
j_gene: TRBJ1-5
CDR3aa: CSVVFQGDSQPQHF
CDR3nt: TGCAGCGTTGTTTTCCAGGGGGACAGTCAGCCCCAGCATTTT

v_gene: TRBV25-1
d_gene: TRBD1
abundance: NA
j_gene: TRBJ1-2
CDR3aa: CASSEDRGALFGGYTF
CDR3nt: TGTGCCAGCAGTGAGGACAGGGGAGCTTTATTTGGCGGCTACACCTTC

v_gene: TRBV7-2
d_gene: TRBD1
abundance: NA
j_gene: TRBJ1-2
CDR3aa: CASSLVRGQYYGYTF
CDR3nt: TGTGCCAGCAGCTTAGTAAGGGGACAGTACTATGGCTACACCTTC

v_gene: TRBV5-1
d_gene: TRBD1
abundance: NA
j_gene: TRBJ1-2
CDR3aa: CASSSAGAGGGYGYTF
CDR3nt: TGCGCCAGCAGCTCCGCCGGGGCAGGGGGCGGTTATGGCTACACCTTC

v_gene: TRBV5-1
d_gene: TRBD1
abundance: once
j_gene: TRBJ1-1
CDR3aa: CASSLGQGFSEAFF
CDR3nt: TGCGCCAGCAGTCTGGGACAGGGTTTCTCTGAAGCTTTCTTT

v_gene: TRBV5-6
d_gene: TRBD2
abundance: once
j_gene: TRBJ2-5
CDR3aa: CASILGISGGAGETQYF
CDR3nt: TGTGCCAGCATTCTCGGAATAAGCGGGGGGGCCGGGGAGACCCAGTACTTC

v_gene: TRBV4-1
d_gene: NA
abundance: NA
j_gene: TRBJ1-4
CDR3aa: CASRRGPGEKLFF
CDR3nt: TGCGCCAGCAGGCGGGGACCGGGTGAAAAACTGTTTTTT

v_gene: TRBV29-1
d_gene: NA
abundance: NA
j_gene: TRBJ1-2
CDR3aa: CSVEASGGGGGYTF
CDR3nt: TGCAGCGTTGAAGCCTCGGGCGGGGGAGGCGGCTACACCTTC

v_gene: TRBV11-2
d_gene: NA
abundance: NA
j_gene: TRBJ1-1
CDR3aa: CASSFVGGNTEAFF
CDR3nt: TGTGCCAGCAGCTTCGTAGGAGGGAACACTGAAGCTTTCTTT

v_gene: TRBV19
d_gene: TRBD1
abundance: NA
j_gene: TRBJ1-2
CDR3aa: CASSSRTGGRGYTF
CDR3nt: TGTGCCAGTAGTAGTCGGACAGGGGGGAGAGGCTACACCTTC